This T cell receptor beta chain was recorded in a study of blood T cell repertoires in COVID-19 (dated by TCRdb to about 2020). Context from the whole study: Samples from collaborators originated in the United States, Italy and Spain and spanned both the acute and convalescent phases of COVID-19. The repertoires were released in a freely available public database meant as a resource for research on the immune response to SARS-CoV-2. The dataset comprised deeply sampled blood TCRbeta repertoires from subjects exposed to, actively infected with, or recovered from COVID-19. Where available, HLA class I and class II types were taken from metadata supplied by the sample provider and were not determined by assay-based typing. The prospective study material was composed of cDNA or gDNA derived from T cells, B-cell-depleted T cells, or PBMCs. Nearly every sample came with metadata listing a de-identified subject ID, COVID-19 status, age in years and sex. Samples were obtained from the ongoing ImmuneRACE study (first 160 participants) and from approximately 1,200 subjects provided by 6 global collaborators. Broader findings and caveats from the paper: The amount of clinical and demographic metadata varied by source and participant and was provided uncurated.

TCRbeta CDR3 regions were amplified from genomic DNA by means of the immunoSEQ Assay, a bias-controlled multiplex PCR. The paper's data handling went like this. The number of nucleated cells in each sample was estimated from the amplification of reference gene primers within the assay. To quantify the absolute abundance of each unique TCRbeta CDR3 rearrangement, sequence reads were collapsed and filtered. For each sample, productive Simpson clonality was calculated by taking the square root of Simpson's diversity index across productive rearrangements. Entries here come from immuneACCESS through TCRdb and include only in-frame sequences with V and J called. Some clones fail to appear in such tables; in the studies checked, an unresolved V gene covers under half of the shortfall, and the cause of the remainder is unknown. Clone size and V and J calls were adopted from that table, with D and trimming inferred from the DNA. The sample table lists 150,000 to 200,000 clones, roughly nine tenths of them with a count of one. Approximately 11% of the sample is in the top ten clones.

In this sample, this clone turned up a few times. Its binding antigen is unknown. Nothing much larger sits one base from this clone, and base qualities are not available. One collaborating source in Seattle enrolled patients while the patients were actively infected and followed the patients over time throughout the course of disease. Each collaborating institution followed its own protocols to collect whole blood in K2EDTA tubes. Collaborator samples were shipped for TCRbeta analysis as frozen whole blood, isolated PBMCs, or DNA extracted from either sample type. The TCR sequence derives from an older woman with COVID-19, enrolled during active disease. Material for sequencing was peripheral blood.

The nucleotides read TGTGCCAGCAGCGTAGGGATCAGGGGGCAAGAGACCCAGTACTTC. This encodes CASSVGIRGQETQYF. The chain was built from TRBV9 and TRBJ2-5; TRBD1 lines up with 7 middle nucleotides. Here V drops 0 bases and J drops 2 bases, and the junction holds 4 bases not matched to any gene. Taken from the germline V gene, the CDR1 and CDR2 loops are SGDLS and YYNGEE. From its cysteine to its phenylalanine, the CDR3 spans 15 amino acids. Only the CDR3 part of the read is kept: 45 bases, read in frame from the first base.